The clone carrying this T cell receptor (beta chain) has a single count. Antigen specificity is unknown. This entry comes from a study of OX40 agonist ivuxolimab in advanced cancers. Study-wide points: Dosing at 0.1 to 3.0 mg/kg was accompanied by clonal expansion of CD4+ and CD8+ blood T cells by week 6.

Produced via immunoSEQ multiplex PCR; TCRdb's table is partial and in-frame only. The profile covers 100,000 to 150,000 clones, with roughly 95% appearing a single time and roughly 0.15% taken by the ten largest. The V gene's germline CDR1 is SGHVS and CDR2 FNYEAQ. The CDR3 is 15 residues long. V was pared by 1 base and J by 2 bases, with 10 bases between. The sample in question was CD4+ or CD8+ T cells sorted from blood, obtained in a trial of the OX40 agonist ivuxolimab. V and J are TRBV7-6 and TRBJ2-3; the D gene is possibly TRBD1 (5 bases). This TCR was sampled from an adult with an advanced solid tumor such as melanoma, head and neck, liver or kidney cancer. In DNA, the CDR3 is TGTGCCAGCAGCTTAGGGGGCACCACCACAGATACGCAGTATTTT. The encoded protein is CASSLGGTTTDTQYF.